This T cell receptor (beta chain) stems from a study of T cell responses to AZD1222 COVID-19 vaccine. The study's findings and limits: Of the AZD1222 recipients, only five to seven were seropositive at baseline. The study found Spike-specific TCR breadth and depth rose after two AZD1222 doses. In all cases, repertoires were sampled only after the peak T cell response. Donors, mostly white British, included more females; clonal diversity was possibly underestimated.

Here immunoSEQ multiplex PCR was the method, and the copy in TCRdb shows in-frame clones only, minus some. The sample shows about 140,000 clones, approximately 80% of them seen only once. Comment on this clone: What it recognizes is unknown.

Germline CDR1 is MDHEN and CDR2 is SYDVKM. The CDR3 contains 16 residues. With V trimmed by 2 bases and J by 8 bases, 14 bases remained unmatched. This rearrangement joins TRBV28 to TRBJ1-2, with 7 positions matching TRBD1. The material sequenced was peripheral blood, taken on day 0 of AZD1222 vaccination. The receptor was isolated from an adult in good health. The CDR3 region is CASSLVGSGGERGYTF. In DNA form, the CDR3 reads TGTGCCAGCAGTTTAGTCGGGTCAGGGGGAGAGAGAGGCTACACCTTC.